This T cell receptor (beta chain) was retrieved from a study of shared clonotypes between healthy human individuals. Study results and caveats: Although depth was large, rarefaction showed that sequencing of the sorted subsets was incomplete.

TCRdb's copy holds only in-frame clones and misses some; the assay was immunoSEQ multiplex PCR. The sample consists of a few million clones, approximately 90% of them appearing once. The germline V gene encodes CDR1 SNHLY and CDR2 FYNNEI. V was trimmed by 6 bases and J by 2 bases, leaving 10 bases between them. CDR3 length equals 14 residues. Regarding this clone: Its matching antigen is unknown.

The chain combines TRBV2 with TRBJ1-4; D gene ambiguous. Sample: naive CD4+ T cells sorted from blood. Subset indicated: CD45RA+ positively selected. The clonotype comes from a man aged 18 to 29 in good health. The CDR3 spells CASSPSATNEKLFF. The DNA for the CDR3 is TGTGCCAGCAGCCCCTCAGCTACTAATGAAAAACTGTTTTTT.